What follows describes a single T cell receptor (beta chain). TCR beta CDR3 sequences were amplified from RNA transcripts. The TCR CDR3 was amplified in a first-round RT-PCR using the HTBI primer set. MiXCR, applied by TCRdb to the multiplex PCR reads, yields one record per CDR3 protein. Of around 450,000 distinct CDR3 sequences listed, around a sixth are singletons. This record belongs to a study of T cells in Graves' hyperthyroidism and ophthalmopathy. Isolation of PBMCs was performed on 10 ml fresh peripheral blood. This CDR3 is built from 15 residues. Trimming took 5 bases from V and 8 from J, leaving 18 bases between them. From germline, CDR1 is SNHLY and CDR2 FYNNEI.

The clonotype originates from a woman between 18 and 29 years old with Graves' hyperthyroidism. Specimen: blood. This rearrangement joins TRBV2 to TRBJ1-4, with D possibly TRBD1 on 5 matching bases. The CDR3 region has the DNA TGTGCCAGCAGTTTAACCGGGACCCCCTCCGAAAAACTGTTTTTT. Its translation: CASSLTGTPSEKLFF.